This TCR beta chain was sequenced for a study of T cells in Graves' hyperthyroidism and ophthalmopathy. Study-level information: Peripheral blood draws took place at initial diagnosis, ahead of any treatment.

Uncontrolled infection, other autoimmune disease, pregnancy or lactation excluded patients. A roughly 10 ml volume of fresh peripheral blood provided the PBMCs. Researchers took RNA transcripts and amplified the TCR beta CDR3 regions from them. Primed by the HTBI set, a first-round RT-PCR was run on the TCR CDR3. TCRdb independently ran MiXCR on the multiplex PCR reads; one entry per CDR3 protein. Here the sample spans around 210,000 distinct CDR3 sequences, less than 20% being singletons. General observations from the study: Researchers found most expanded thyroid clonotypes above 0.001 in blood as well.

There are 15 residues in the CDR3. Germline CDR1 and CDR2: MNHEY and SMNVEV (reference sequence). The V end was cut by 5 bases, the J end by 8 bases, with 16 bases between. On this clonotype itself: The antigen remains unidentified.

The receptor's source is a woman in her 50s with Graves' hyperthyroidism. Specimen: blood. This chain connects TRBV27 to TRBJ1-6; D is possibly TRBD1 (6 bases). The CDR3 loop is CASSVEQGLHSPLHF. For the CDR3, the DNA is TGTGCCAGCAGTGTAGAACAGGGTTTGCATTCACCCCTCCACTTT.